Below are 4 T cell receptor beta chains sequenced from a single sample in a study of identical twins. TCRdb analysed the 5' RACE reads with MiXCR anew, one entry per CDR3 protein. The sample records 690,000 or so distinct CDR3 sequences, 8.6% being singletons. This same sample was also taken into another study, of yellow fever vaccine responses in identical twins.

Material for sequencing was PBMCs. Every receptor here comes from a woman aged 18-35 years in good health.

The J gene is TRBJ2-2, the V gene TRBV6-2 or TRBV6-3, with D perhaps matching TRBD1 or TRBD2 (6 bases each). The germline CDR1 and CDR2 sequences are MNHEY and SVGEGT. The CDR3 has 17 amino acids. V lost 2 bases to trimming and J lost 3 bases, with 16 bases between them. CDR3 bases: TGTGCCAGCAGTTACCCCGGATGGGGGGCCTACACCGGGGAGCTGTTTTTT. Encoded protein: CASSYPGWGAYTGELFF.

J is TRBJ1-1 and V is TRBV4-3; D is uncertain. The germline V gene encodes CDR1 LGHNA and CDR2 YSLEER. The CDR3 length is 14 residues. V gave up 5 bases and J gave up 5 bases, with 15 bases separating them. This CDR3 is CASSSHRFSTEAFF. The CDR3 DNA sequence: TGCGCCAGCAGCTCCCACAGATTTTCTACTGAAGCTTTCTTT.

This clonotype turned up a few times. The rearrangement links TRBV4-3 to TRBJ2-7; 10 nucleotides match TRBD2. Unmatched junction bases numbered 5, after V lost 1 base and J lost 2 bases. Germline CDR1 and CDR2: LGHNA and YSLEER. The CDR3 is 16 amino acids. The CDR3: CASSQALAGVPYEQYF. The CDR3 DNA sequence: TGCGCCAGCAGCCAAGCCCTAGCGGGGGTTCCCTACGAGCAGTACTTC.

This clonotype was counted only a few times. The genes are TRBV28 and TRBJ2-7, with D hard to call. The CDR3 contains 13 residues. V lost 4 bases to trimming and J lost 4 bases, with 11 bases between them. Per germline, CDR1 MDHEN and CDR2 SYDVKM. CDR3 sequence reads: CASSSEVGYEQYF. The CDR3 DNA follows: TGTGCCAGCAGTTCGGAAGTGGGGTACGAGCAGTACTTC.